This TCR beta chain emerged from a study of T cell repertoires in cytomegalovirus infection. Study overall: Well-studied HLA-B-restricted CMV epitopes were used in the study alongside recently identified HLA-C-restricted ones. Indications came from public TCR beta signatures; they pointed to CMV infection and to a matching HLA type. Findings and caveats of the study: Dominant in the ex vivo response were TCR beta clonotypes restricted by HLA-C and specific for CMV.

Looked up from germline, CDR1 is MNHEY and CDR2 is SVGAGI. The CDR3 spans 12 residues. The germline V and J ends were trimmed by 4 bases and 8 bases, with 11 bases remaining between them. As to this clonotype: Its antigen is still unknown.

One entry per CDR3 protein results from TCRdb running MiXCR on the reads. The sample holds 650,000 to 850,000 distinct CDR3 sequences; 25% to 30% are singletons and the top ten take around 12%. The chain recombines TRBV6-5 with TRBJ1-2; D is possibly TRBD1 (6 bases). This TCR was recovered from a human donor in good health (CMV status not recorded). Some clones in this sample may be carry-over from other donors' samples. Sample: cultured CD8+ T cells from PBMCs, taken from culture after CMV antigen stimulation. CDR3 nucleotides: TGTGCCAGCAGTTCAACAGGGCGCGGCTACACCTTC. Amino acid sequence: CASSSTGRGYTF.